This TCR beta chain derives from a study of human T cells and chemical hapten exposure. Time point specified: pre-sensitization, week 0. Treatment noted: therapeutic diphenylcyclopropenone sensitization with weekly scalp DPC. Each cDNA molecule in the library carried unique molecular identifiers. TCRdb fed the RACE reads into MiXCR, producing one record per CDR3 protein. The repertoire holds 350,000 to 450,000 distinct CDR3 sequences, with approximately 5% as singletons. This clonotype was found a few times. The V segment lost 1 base and the J segment 4 bases; nucleotides outside the gene matches: 2. The length of the CDR3 is 14 residues. Germline V gene sequence: CDR1 SGHRS, CDR2 YFSETQ.

The TCR originated in a woman between 45 and 60 years old with alopecia areata. Some clones in this sample may be carry-over from other donors' samples. The sample here was whole blood, taken in connection with sensitization to the hapten diphenylcyclopropenone (DPC). The chain links TRBV5-1 to TRBJ2-3; 8 positions agree with TRBD2. DNA of the CDR3: TGCGCCAGCAGCTTGCGGGGGGGGCCAGATACGCAGTATTTT. Translated: CASSLRGGPDTQYF.